These 26 T cell receptor beta chains share one sample of origin, sequenced in a study of T-cell reconstitution after alpha-beta-depleted transplantation in children. Molecular barcoding with unique molecular identifiers was used for the TCRbeta library. From the PCR reads, TCRdb called clonotypes with MiXCR, one entry per CDR3 protein. The table lists some 500,000 distinct CDR3 sequences, around 17% of them singletons. The input for sequencing was PBMCs from the stem cell graft donor, taken from the stem cell graft. The receptors come from a human donor who donated a stem cell graft to a child with acute lymphoblastic leukemia.

V is TRBV2 and J is TRBJ2-1, with D uncertain. The CDR3 spans 14 residues. V dropped 3 bases and J dropped 4 bases, with 10 bases sitting between them. Germline assignment: CDR1 SNHLY and CDR2 FYNNEI. CDR3 in amino acids: CASSEAPQYNEQFF. CDR3 nucleotides: TGTGCCAGCAGTGAGGCTCCCCAGTACAATGAGCAGTTCTTC.

This clonotype was observed at least ten times. V is TRBV4-1 and J is TRBJ2-1; D uncertain. The germline CDR1 and CDR2 sequences are MGHRA and YSYEKL. The CDR3 covers 14 residues. V was shortened by 4 bases and J by 0 bases, with 7 bases between the two germline ends. CDR3 protein: CASSPLSSYNEQFF. As DNA, the CDR3 is TGCGCCAGCAGCCCGTTAAGCTCCTACAATGAGCAGTTCTTC.

A few counts support this clonotype. The chain has TRBV29-1 and TRBJ2-1; no definite D call. Trimming took off 0 bases at V and 6 bases at J, with 18 bases between the two ends. CDR1 is SQVTM and CDR2 is ANQGSEA in the germline V gene. The CDR3 length is 16 residues. This chain's CDR3 is CSVEDLRLQASNEQFF. DNA for the CDR3: TGCAGCGTTGAAGATCTTCGACTCCAGGCCTCCAATGAGCAGTTCTTC.

The gene calls are TRBV29-1 and TRBJ2-1; 7 bases line up with TRBD2. The V segment lost 6 bases and the J segment 0 bases; nucleotides outside the gene matches: 5. The CDR3 is 14 amino acids. CDR1 and CDR2 from the germline V gene are SQVTM and ANQGSEA. Here the CDR3 reads CSVAGTTSYNEQFF. The CDR3, as DNA: TGCAGCGTAGCCGGGACTACCTCCTACAATGAGCAGTTCTTC.

The chain uses TRBV3-1 and TRBJ1-1; 7 bases agree with TRBD1. The germline gives CDR1 LGHDT, CDR2 YNNKEL (reference sequence). The CDR3 loop spans 14 amino acids. V was pared by 3 bases and J by 5 bases, with 6 bases of the junction left unmatched. This CDR3 reads CASSQQGGKTEAFF. CDR3 nucleotide sequence: TGTGCCAGCAGCCAGCAGGGGGGTAAAACTGAAGCTTTCTTT.

The CDR3 nucleotides are TGTGCCAGCAGTTTATTCGGGGGCGGAAACACCATATATTTT. Its protein product is CASSLFGGGNTIYF. The rearrangement links TRBV12-3 or TRBV12-4 to TRBJ1-3, with D maybe TRBD1 (6 bases). V was clipped by 2 bases and J by 4 bases, with 9 bases between them. The CDR3 spans 14 residues.

Concerning this clonotype itself: The junction and the germline gene differ at one end; a read error may be behind it. The V gene is TRBV12-3 or TRBV12-4, the J gene TRBJ2-1, with D perhaps matching TRBD1 or TRBD2 (5 bases each). The CDR3 covers 11 residues. The CDR3 here is CASSPGAERFF. The DNA for the CDR3 is TGTGCCAGCAGTCCCGGGGCCGAGCGGTTCTTC.

There are many counts of this clonotype. The chain recombines TRBV5-1 with TRBJ1-1; 7 nucleotides agree with TRBD1. Germline V gives CDR1 SGHRS, CDR2 YFSETQ. The J segment lost 4 bases and the V segment lost 3 bases, leaving 6 bases of the junction unmatched. The CDR3 sequence is 14 residues long. Here the CDR3 reads CASSSDRVATEAFF. CDR3 DNA sequence: TGCGCCAGCAGCTCTGACAGGGTAGCCACTGAAGCTTTCTTT.

This chain uses TRBV7-2 with TRBJ2-5, with 8 positions matching TRBD2. Trimming took 5 bases from V and 4 from J; bases not matched to a gene: 6. The germline V gene encodes CDR1 SGHTA and CDR2 FQGNSA. The CDR3 sequence is 14 residues long. This CDR3 is CASSPPGLGETQYF. The CDR3 bases are TGTGCCAGCAGCCCTCCGGGACTAGGAGAGACCCAGTACTTC.

This chain links TRBV7-3 with TRBJ1-2; tentative D call: TRBD1 (6 bases). Trimming took 3 bases from V and 0 from J, leaving 11 bases between them. Germline V gene sequence: CDR1 SGHTA, CDR2 FQGTGA. There are 15 residues in the CDR3. CDR3 in amino acids: CASSFGQPPNYGYTF. CDR3 sequence (DNA): TGTGCCAGCAGCTTCGGACAGCCTCCTAACTATGGCTACACCTTC.

The chain carries TRBV30 and TRBJ1-2; D call uncertain. V was trimmed by 0 bases and J by 0 bases, leaving 8 bases between them. The germline CDR1 and CDR2 sequences are GTSNPN and SVGIG (reference sequence). CDR3 length: 14 amino acids. As DNA, the CDR3 is TGTGCCTGGAGTGTACTGCTAGCTAACTATGGCTACACCTTC. This codes for CAWSVLLANYGYTF.

J is TRBJ1-4 and V is TRBV4-1, with D hard to call. Germline V gene sequence: CDR1 MGHRA, CDR2 YSYEKL. V was clipped by 4 bases and J by 5 bases, with 11 bases between them. The CDR3 has 14 residues. CDR3 in amino acids: CASSRNPGNEKLFF. As DNA, the CDR3 is TGCGCCAGCAGCCGAAACCCCGGGAATGAAAAACTGTTTTTT.

In this sample, this clonotype turned up a few times. The gene calls are TRBV3-1 and TRBJ2-7; 8 bases are a match to TRBD1. CDR1 and CDR2 (germline): LGHDT, YNNKEL (reference sequence). CDR3 length equals 15 residues. J was trimmed by 4 bases and V by 5 bases; bases with no gene match: 10. The CDR3 DNA is TGTGCCAGCAGCTTTCGGGACAGGAGGCCATACGAGCAGTACTTC. Translated, it gives CASSFRDRRPYEQYF.

V and J are TRBV4-1 and TRBJ1-1; D is unresolved. Germline CDR1 and CDR2: MGHRA and YSYEKL. Trimming removed 0 bases from V and 11 bases from J, with 13 bases in between. CDR3 length: 13 residues. CDR3 residues: CASSQDGRLNAFF. The DNA of the CDR3 is TGCGCCAGCAGCCAAGATGGTAGACTGAACGCTTTCTTT.

The chain carries TRBV11-2 and TRBJ2-5, with D perhaps matching TRBD1 (5 bases). Trimming stripped 5 bases from V and 4 bases from J, with 20 bases between. The CDR3 totals 16 residues. Germline V gives CDR1 SGHAT, CDR2 FQNNGV. The DNA of the CDR3 is TGTGCCAGCAGCCCTGACCCGAGAAAGGGGCGAGAGACCCAGTACTTC. Translation: CASSPDPRKGRETQYF.

The rearrangement links TRBV27 to TRBJ2-1; D gene uncertain. Germline CDR1 MNHEY, CDR2 SMNVEV (reference sequence). This CDR3 is built from 13 residues. The V end lost 3 bases, the J end lost 5 bases, and 8 bases lay between the germline ends. CDR3 in amino acids: CASSFFGNNEQFF. The CDR3 DNA reads as TGTGCCAGCAGTTTTTTCGGAAACAATGAGCAGTTCTTC.

The CDR3, as DNA: TGTGCCAGCAGTGAAATTCTTGCGGGAGGATACAATGAGCAGTTCTTC. Translation gives CASSEILAGGYNEQFF. This chain connects TRBV25-1 to TRBJ2-1; 8 nucleotides align to TRBD2. V lost 2 bases and J lost 4; bases outside the gene matches: 7. The germline V gene encodes CDR1 MGHDK and CDR2 SYGVNS. The CDR3 covers 16 residues.

A few counts support this clonotype. The chain couples TRBV19 to TRBJ1-3; D unresolved. Per germline, CDR1 LNHDA and CDR2 SQIVND (reference sequence). This CDR3 has 15 amino acids. Trimming pared 5 bases from V and 0 bases from J, leaving 11 bases between. CDR3 sequence reads: CASSRWAASGNTIYF. In DNA form, the CDR3 reads TGTGCCAGTAGTCGATGGGCAGCCTCTGGAAACACCATATATTTT. Full variable domain (missing parts from reference TRBV19 and TRBJ1-3): DGGITQSPKYLFRKEGQNVTLSCEQNLNHDAMYWYRQDPGQGLRLIYYSQIVNDFQKGDIAEGYSVSREKKESFPLTVTSAQKNPTAFYLCASSRWAASGNTIYFGEGSWLTVV.

DNA for the CDR3: TGCGCCAGCAGCCCTACAGGGTCCGCAGATACGCAGTATTTT. It codes for CASSPTGSADTQYF. This chain uses TRBV5-1 with TRBJ2-3; D might be TRBD1 (6 bases). Deletions cut 4 bases from V and 4 bases from J, with 13 bases between. The CDR3 is made up of 14 amino acids. Germline V gene lookup returns CDR1 SGHRS and CDR2 YFSETQ.

The V gene is TRBV2, the J gene TRBJ2-1; no clear D gene. The CDR3 sequence is 15 residues long. The germline V gene has CDR1 SNHLY and CDR2 FYNNEI. V lost 2 bases, J lost 0 bases, and 8 bases lay in between. CDR3 protein: CASSERRNSYNEQFF. The CDR3 DNA follows: TGTGCCAGCAGTGAACGGCGGAACTCCTACAATGAGCAGTTCTTC.

The CDR3 protein is CASRGGEQPYEQYF. The CDR3 coding sequence is TGCGCCAGCAGGGGGGGAGAACAGCCCTACGAGCAGTACTTC. The gene calls are TRBV5-1 and TRBJ2-7; weak D call: TRBD2 (6 bases). V shed 5 bases and J shed 2 bases, with 14 bases lying between them. Per germline, CDR1 SGHRS and CDR2 YFSETQ. This CDR3 region has 14 residues.

In DNA, the CDR3 is TGCAGTGCTAGGGTTAGCGGGAAGGGCACAGATACGCAGTATTTT. It codes for CSARVSGKGTDTQYF. This sequence joins TRBV20-1 and TRBJ2-3; 8 bases align to TRBD2. Germline assignment: CDR1 DFQATT and CDR2 SNEGSKA (reference sequence). This CDR3 spans 15 amino acids. Trimming took 3 bases from V and 1 from J; bases not matched to a gene: 6.

This chain links TRBV12-3 or TRBV12-4 with TRBJ2-1; D not resolved. V lost 3 bases, J lost 3 bases, and 12 bases lay in between. CDR3 size: 15 residues. The CDR3 sequence: CASSFLGVGYNEQFF. The DNA for the CDR3 is TGTGCCAGCAGTTTCTTGGGTGTGGGCTACAATGAGCAGTTCTTC.

This clonotype turned up a few times. The chain is built from TRBV12-3 or TRBV12-4 and TRBJ1-2; D is ambiguous. The CDR3 totals 13 residues. V was shortened by 3 bases and J by 5 bases, with 10 bases between the two germline ends. Here the CDR3 reads CASSFKEWYGYTF. The DNA of the CDR3 is TGTGCCAGCAGTTTCAAGGAATGGTATGGCTACACCTTC.

This clonotype was found a few times. The chain carries TRBV6-1 and TRBJ2-7; D may correspond to TRBD1 or TRBD2 (5 bases each). The CDR3 covers 14 residues. Germline V CDR1 and CDR2: MNHNS, SASEGT. V was clipped by 6 bases and J by 2 bases, with 14 bases between them. CDR3 loop: CASSPRDQTYEQYF. The CDR3 DNA is TGTGCCAGCAGCCCCCGGGACCAGACCTACGAGCAGTACTTC.

This clonotype occurred a few times. The gene calls are TRBV9 and TRBJ2-1; D perhaps matches TRBD2 (6 bases). This CDR3 has 17 amino acids. V lost 6 bases to trimming and J lost 6 bases, with 25 bases between them. Germline CDR1 and CDR2: SGDLS and YYNGEE. As DNA, the CDR3 is TGTGCCAGCACCCTTCTTGGAGGGCCTTCAGCGGTCAATGAGCAGTTCTTC. The encoded protein is CASTLLGGPSAVNEQFF. The full variable domain, completed using reference TRBV9 and TRBJ2-1, is DSGVTQTPKHLITATGQRVTLRCSPRSGDLSVYWYQQSLDQGLQFLIQYYNGEERAKGNILERFSAQQFPDLHSELNLSSLELGDSALYFCASTLLGGPSAVNEQFFGPGTRLTVL.